The present TCR beta chain was sequenced within a study of blood T cells in healthy people across ages. Peripheral blood, around 10 milliliters per donor, was collected. A second about 6 to 12 cycle PCR used barcoded and J-beta primers. MiXCR, applied by TCRdb to the 5' RACE reads, yields one record per CDR3 protein. The sample holds about 830,000 distinct CDR3 sequences, about 59% seen once. V lost 7 bases and J lost 4, with 16 bases in between. The CDR3 is 14 amino acids. The receptor was derived from a young man in good health. J is TRBJ2-5 and V is TRBV12-3 or TRBV12-4; D may be TRBD1 or TRBD2 (6 bases each). The sequenced sample consisted of blood. As DNA, the CDR3 is TGTGCCAGCACCCCAGACAGGAGGGGAGAGACCCAGTACTTC. Its translation: CASTPDRRGETQYF.